Each of the 14 T cell receptor beta chains below was sequenced from the same sample in a study of T cell responses to AZD1222 COVID-19 vaccine. Repertoires were generated with immunoSEQ multiplex PCR, while TCRdb's copy carries only in-frame clones and drops some. The table lists 120,000 or so clones, about 90% of them singletons. Sequences were derived from peripheral blood, sampled 28 days after the second AZD1222 dose. Receptors were obtained from an adult who received the AZD1222 COVID-19 vaccine.

The chain employs TRBV7-2 and TRBJ1-2; 8 bases are a match to TRBD1. Germline loops: CDR1 SGHTA, CDR2 FQGNSA. V gave up 2 bases and J gave up 8 bases; unmatched junction bases: 7. The length of the CDR3 is 14 residues. The CDR3, as DNA: TGTGCCAGCAGCTTATCGCAGGGGGCCCGCGGCTACACCTTC. This sequence encodes CASSLSQGARGYTF.

Comment on this clone: At one boundary the junction diverges from the germline segment, which might be a read error. The J gene is TRBJ2-3, the V gene TRBV4-1; no reliable D call. The CDR3 runs to 14 residues. Germline V lookup: CDR1 MGHRA, CDR2 YSYEKL. CDR3 bases: TGCGCCAGCAGACAAGCGTTAAGGACAGATACGCAGTATTTT. Translated: CASRQALRTDTQYF.

The chain joins TRBV28 to TRBJ2-1, with TRBD2 matching 13 bases. J gave up 5 bases and V 6 bases, and 4 bases lay outside the gene matches. Germline assignment: CDR1 MDHEN and CDR2 SYDVKM. This CDR3 region has 15 residues. The CDR3 is CASSQGLAGNNEQFF. The CDR3 region has the DNA TGTGCCAGCAGCCAGGGACTAGCGGGGAACAATGAGCAGTTCTTC.

V gene TRBV6-1 combines with J gene TRBJ1-2; 9 bases are shared with TRBD1. Looked up from germline, CDR1 is MNHNS and CDR2 is SASEGT. The V segment lost 4 bases and the J segment 1 base; nucleotides outside the gene matches: 16. This CDR3 has 19 amino acids. DNA of the CDR3: TGTGCCAGCAGTGGGGCTCCGGGACAGGGTGGGCCGGGTAACTATGGCTACACCTTC. It encodes CASSGAPGQGGPGNYGYTF.

The chain has TRBV29-1 and TRBJ2-3; D is undetermined. The CDR3 totals 12 residues. Germline values: CDR1 SQVTM, CDR2 ANQGSEA. V was clipped by 1 base and J by 3 bases, with 5 bases between them. The CDR3 reads CSVEVETDTQYF. The CDR3 coding sequence is TGCAGCGTTGAAGTAGAAACAGATACGCAGTATTTT.

The chain uses TRBV7-9 and TRBJ1-2, with no clear D. Germline assignment: CDR1 SEHNR and CDR2 FQNEAQ (reference sequence). V lost 0 bases to trimming and J lost 3 bases, with 5 bases between them. This CDR3 region has 13 residues. The CDR3 coding sequence is TGTGCCAGCAGCTTAGCTCAGTACTATGGCTACACCTTC. As protein: CASSLAQYYGYTF.

This clone was seen once. The chain recombines TRBV5-1 with TRBJ2-7; the D is unclear. Germline V lookup: CDR1 SGHRS, CDR2 YFSETQ. This CDR3 is built from 17 residues. V was clipped by 1 base and J by 6 bases, with 23 bases between them. This CDR3 is CASSLFSPDGDPIEQYF. DNA of the CDR3: TGCGCCAGCAGCTTGTTTAGCCCGGACGGCGACCCCATCGAGCAGTACTTC.

This rearrangement joins TRBV6-5 to TRBJ1-1; TRBD1 aligns across 8 bases. CDR1 is MNHEY and CDR2 is SVGAGI in the germline V gene. V gave up 6 bases and J gave up 5 bases; unmatched junction bases: 5. The length of the CDR3 is 13 residues. DNA of the CDR3: TGTGCCAGCAGGATTAGACAGGGGACTGAAGCTTTCTTT. Its protein product is CASRIRQGTEAFF.

V usage is TRBV30 and J usage is TRBJ1-5; no firm D call. Germline CDR1 is GTSNPN and CDR2 is SVGIG (reference sequence). The CDR3 is 15 residues long. V lost 3 bases and J 0 bases, leaving 12 bases between the germline ends. The CDR3 coding sequence is TGTGCCTGGAGCGGGGAGGGTCATAGCAATCAGCCCCAGCATTTT. It encodes CAWSGEGHSNQPQHF.

Points on this clone: The junction and the germline gene differ at one end; a read error may be behind it. The chain recombines TRBV7-2 with TRBJ2-1, with D uncertain. This CDR3 has 13 residues. Germline loops: CDR1 SGHTA, CDR2 FQGNSA. In DNA form, the CDR3 reads TGTGCCAGCAGCTTAGACTCCAACAATGAGCAGTTCTTC. Translating gives CASSLDSNNEQFF. Looking up the rest from reference TRBV7-2 and TRBJ2-1 gives the full variable domain: GAGVSQSPSNKVTEKGKDVELRCDPISGHTALYWYRQSLGQGLEFLIYFQGNSAPDKSGLPSDRFSAERTGGSVSTLTIQRTQQEDSAVYLCASSLDSNNEQFFGPGTRLTVL.

The chain is built from TRBV6-1 and TRBJ2-3; D is unresolved. CDR1 and CDR2 (germline): MNHNS, SASEGT. The CDR3 runs to 14 residues. Trimming took 2 bases from V and 4 from J, leaving 10 bases between them. The CDR3 loop is CASSERAGPDTQYF. The DNA of the CDR3 is TGTGCCAGCAGTGAAAGGGCAGGTCCAGATACGCAGTATTTT.

The genes are TRBV28 and TRBJ2-7; D is tentatively TRBD1 or TRBD2 (5 bases each). This CDR3 contains 13 residues. With 3 bases removed from V and 7 bases from J, the gap between germline ends came to 13 bases. From germline, CDR1 is MDHEN and CDR2 SYDVKM. The CDR3 nucleotides are TGTGCCAGCAGTTTTGGACACACTAGGGAGCAGTACTTC. Its protein product is CASSFGHTREQYF.

The chain couples TRBV4-1 to TRBJ2-7, with 10 bases identical to TRBD1. V dropped 2 bases and J dropped 3; count of bases not matched to a gene: 4. The CDR3 has 15 residues. CDR1 and CDR2 (germline): MGHRA, YSYEKL. The CDR3 reads CASSQKGQGFYEQYF. The DNA for the CDR3 is TGCGCCAGCAGCCAAAAGGGACAGGGGTTCTACGAGCAGTACTTC.

The V gene is TRBV28, the J gene TRBJ2-7; D gene ambiguous. Germline V gene data show CDR1 as MDHEN and CDR2 as SYDVKM. Trimming cost V 2 bases and J 9 bases, with 11 bases left between them. The CDR3 totals 12 residues. CDR3: CASSLDPRRQYF. CDR3 bases: TGTGCCAGCAGTTTAGACCCCCGACGGCAGTACTTC.